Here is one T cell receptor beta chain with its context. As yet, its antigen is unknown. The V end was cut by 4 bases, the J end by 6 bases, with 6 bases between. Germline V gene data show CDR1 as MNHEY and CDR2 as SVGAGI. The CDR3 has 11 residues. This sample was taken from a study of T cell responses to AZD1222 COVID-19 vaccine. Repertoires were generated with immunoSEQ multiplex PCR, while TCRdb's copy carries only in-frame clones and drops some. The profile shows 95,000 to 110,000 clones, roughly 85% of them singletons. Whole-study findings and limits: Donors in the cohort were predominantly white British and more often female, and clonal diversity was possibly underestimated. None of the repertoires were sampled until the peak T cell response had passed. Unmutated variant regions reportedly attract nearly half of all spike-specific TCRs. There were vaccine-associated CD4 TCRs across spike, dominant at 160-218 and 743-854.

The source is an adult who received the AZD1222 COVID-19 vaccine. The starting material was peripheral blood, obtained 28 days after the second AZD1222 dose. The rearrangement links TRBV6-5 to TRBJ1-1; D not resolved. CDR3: CASSSSPEAFF. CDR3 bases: TGTGCCAGCAGTTCTAGTCCTGAAGCTTTCTTT.